This T cell receptor beta chain was recovered during a study of beta chain features in type 1 diabetes. For the study at large: All of the samples together had some 99 million sorted cells examined. Whole-study results and caveats: It was possible that PCR favored shorter templates, equally so in patients and controls. Lower insertion and higher deletion counts appeared at VDJ junctions in type 1 diabetes patients. Within each of all four CD4+ subsets, Type 1 diabetes patients had TCRB CDR3s that were moderately but significantly shorter.

Sequenced material consisted of expressed TCRB transcripts (all of the isolated RNA was reverse transcribed). TCRdb's table, derived via immunoSEQ multiplex PCR, lists solely in-frame clones and lacks some. This table holds some 640,000 clones, around 15% found once. Notes on this clone: Antigen unknown. In the same sample, other DNA sequences code for this CDR3.

The CDR3 covers 14 residues. Losses at the gene ends were 5 bases for V and 2 bases for J; bases not matched to a gene: 6. CDR1 MDHEN and CDR2 SYDVKM come from the germline V gene. This receptor was identified in a young man with type 1 diabetes. Material for sequencing was naive CD4+ T cells from blood. The gene calls are TRBV28 and TRBJ2-7; TRBD1 agrees at 7 bases. The CDR3 sequence is CASSPGTVTYEQYF. For the CDR3, the DNA is TGTGCCAGCAGTCCCGGGACAGTGACCTACGAGCAGTACTTC.